The 9 T cell receptor beta chains given below trace back to one sample, sequenced in a study of T cell responses to AZD1222 COVID-19 vaccine. TCRdb's table, derived via immunoSEQ multiplex PCR, lists solely in-frame clones and lacks some. The top ten clones hold roughly 2% of a sample with some 180,000 clones, around nine tenths of them seen once. The specimen was peripheral blood, collected 28 days after the second AZD1222 dose. Receptors originate from an adult who received the AZD1222 COVID-19 vaccine.

V usage is TRBV19 and J usage is TRBJ2-2; a possible D gene is TRBD2 (6 bases). The CDR3 has 14 amino acids. The ends were cut back, 5 bases at V and 7 bases at J, with 14 bases in the middle. Per germline, CDR1 LNHDA and CDR2 SQIVND (reference sequence). In nucleotides, the CDR3 is TGTGCCAGTAGTTCTGAGGGGCGGGGCGGGGAGCTGTTTTTT. Its translation: CASSSEGRGGELFF.

This clone was seen a few times. The chain carries TRBV4-1 and TRBJ2-7; 12 bases fit TRBD2. Unmatched junction bases numbered 6, after V lost 3 bases and J lost 6 bases. Germline CDR1 reads MGHRA; CDR2 reads YSYEKL. This CDR3 has 15 residues. CDR3 loop: CASSQPTSGRGEQYF. The CDR3 nucleotides are TGCGCCAGCAGCCAGCCGACTAGCGGGAGAGGCGAGCAGTACTTC.

The V gene is TRBV7-8, the J gene TRBJ2-7; D not resolved. Trimming removed 1 base at V and 6 bases at J, with 16 bases between. Germline CDR1 SGHVS, CDR2 FQNEAQ. CDR3 length: 15 residues. CDR3 residues: CASSLGTSPSGEQYF. The CDR3 DNA reads TGTGCCAGCAGCTTAGGGACCTCTCCGTCGGGCGAGCAGTACTTC.

The chain uses TRBV28 and TRBJ1-6; the D is unclear. The CDR3 runs to 14 residues. Germline CDR1 is MDHEN and CDR2 is SYDVKM. Trimming pared 3 bases from V and 5 bases from J, leaving 8 bases between. CDR3 in DNA: TGTGCCAGCAGTTTTTCGCTGAATAATTCACCCCTCCACTTT. Protein product: CASSFSLNNSPLHF. Complete variable domain (other parts from reference TRBV28 and TRBJ1-6): DVKVTQSSRYLVKRTGEKVFLECVQDMDHENMFWYRQDPGLGLRLIYFSYDVKMKEKGDIPEGYSVSREKKERFSLILESASTNQTSMYLCASSFSLNNSPLHFGNGTRLTVT.

The chain recombines TRBV6-6 with TRBJ2-1; TRBD2 matches 13 bases. V lost 5 bases to trimming and J lost 6 bases; unmatched junction nucleotides: 7. The CDR3 is 16 amino acids. CDR1 and CDR2 (germline): MNHNY, SVGAGI (reference sequence). The CDR3 DNA reads TGTGCCAGCAGTCGAATAGGACTAGCGGGAGTCAATGAGCAGTTCTTC. It codes for CASSRIGLAGVNEQFF.

The chain couples TRBV3-1 (or the pseudogene TRBV3-2) to TRBJ1-2; no reliable D call. V was cut by 1 base and J by 5 bases, with 8 bases left in between. This CDR3 has 13 residues. Germline V gene sequence: CDR1 LGHDT, CDR2 YNNKEL (reference sequence). The CDR3 spells CASSQADTYGYTF. CDR3 nucleotides: TGTGCCAGCAGCCAAGCCGACACATATGGCTACACCTTC.

The gene calls are TRBV7-9 and TRBJ2-2, with D unresolved. Trimming stripped 10 bases from V and 0 bases from J, with 12 bases between. Germline V gene data show CDR1 as SEHNR and CDR2 as FQNEAQ (reference sequence). This CDR3 spans 14 amino acids. DNA of the CDR3: TGTGCCACAGACGGACGGACGAACACCGGGGAGCTGTTTTTT. It translates to CATDGRTNTGELFF.

The chain links TRBV7-9 to TRBJ1-2, with TRBD1 as a possible D gene (5 bases). Germline V gene sequence: CDR1 SEHNR, CDR2 FQNEAQ (reference sequence). Trimming removed 1 base from V and 6 bases from J, with 12 bases in between. The CDR3 length is 14 residues. The CDR3 DNA reads as TGTGCCAGCAGCTTAGGGGGCCTAAACAATGGCTACACCTTC. Translated, it gives CASSLGGLNNGYTF.

The V gene is TRBV28, the J gene TRBJ2-3; 7 bases agree with TRBD2. The J segment lost 3 bases and the V segment lost 4 bases, leaving 4 bases of the junction unmatched. Germline lookup yields CDR1 MDHEN and CDR2 SYDVKM. This CDR3 has 14 residues. The CDR3 DNA reads TGTGCCAGCAGTTCTGCTAGCGGAACAGATACGCAGTATTTT. Its protein product is CASSSASGTDTQYF.